This record looks at one T cell receptor beta chain sequence and its context. This sample is drawn from a study of blood T cell repertoires in COVID-19. About the research overall: Researchers got acute and convalescent COVID-19 samples from the United States, Italy and Spain.

Measured with immunoSEQ multiplex PCR; TCRdb has only the in-frame clones, and not every one. The table shows 120,000 to 150,000 clones, with about four fifths occurring only once. Germline V lookup: CDR1 MNHEY, CDR2 SVGAGI. The CDR3 length is 15 residues. The ends lost 3 bases at V and 10 bases at J; junction bases unmatched: 8. All enrollees were roughly 18 to 100 years old and from about two dozen US areas. Donors were grouped by their self-reported clinical history. This clonotype was sampled from a man aged 40-49 years with acute COVID-19. Sequences were obtained from PBMCs or T cells enriched from blood (not recorded which). V gene TRBV6-5 combines with J gene TRBJ1-6; the match to TRBD1 covers 8 bases. The CDR3 is CASSYSGQGSSPLHF. Here the CDR3 DNA reads TGTGCCAGCAGTTATTCTGGACAGGGCTCATCACCCCTCCACTTT.